This T cell receptor beta chain comes out of a study of beta chain features in type 1 diabetes. The study, taken as a whole, reports: Possible PCR preference for shorter templates applied equally to patients and controls. For type 1 diabetes patients, VDJ junctions showed fewer insertions and more deletions.

The CDR3 contains 11 residues. Trimming stripped 5 bases from V and 7 bases from J, with 6 bases between. Germline CDR1 reads MNHNY; CDR2 reads SVGAGI (reference sequence). The sample holds a few counts of this clone. Its specificity is not known. Expressed TCRB transcripts were sequenced because the entire RNA isolate underwent reverse transcription. Produced via immunoSEQ multiplex PCR; TCRdb's table is partial and in-frame only. The sample has hundreds of thousands of clones; roughly a sixth are singletons. The TCR sequence derives from a woman younger than 35 in good health. The rearrangement joins TRBV6-6 to TRBJ2-1; D might be TRBD1 (6 bases). Specimen: naive CD4+ T cells from blood. For the CDR3, the DNA is TGTGCCAGCAGTCAGGGGAATGAGCAGTTCTTC. Its protein is CASSQGNEQFF.